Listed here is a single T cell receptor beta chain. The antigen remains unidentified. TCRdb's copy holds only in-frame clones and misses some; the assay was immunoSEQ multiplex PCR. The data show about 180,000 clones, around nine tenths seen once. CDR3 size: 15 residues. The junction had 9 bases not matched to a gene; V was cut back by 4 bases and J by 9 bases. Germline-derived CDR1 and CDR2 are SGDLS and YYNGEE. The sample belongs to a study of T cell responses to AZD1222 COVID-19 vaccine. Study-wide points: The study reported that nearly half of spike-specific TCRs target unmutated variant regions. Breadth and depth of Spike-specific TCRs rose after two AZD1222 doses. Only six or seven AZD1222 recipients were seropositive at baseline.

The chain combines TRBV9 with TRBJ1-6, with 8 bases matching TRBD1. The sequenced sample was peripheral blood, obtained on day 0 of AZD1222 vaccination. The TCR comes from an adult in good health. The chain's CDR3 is CASSPTGAEVSPLHF. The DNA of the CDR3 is TGTGCCAGCAGCCCGACAGGGGCGGAGGTTTCACCCCTCCACTTT.